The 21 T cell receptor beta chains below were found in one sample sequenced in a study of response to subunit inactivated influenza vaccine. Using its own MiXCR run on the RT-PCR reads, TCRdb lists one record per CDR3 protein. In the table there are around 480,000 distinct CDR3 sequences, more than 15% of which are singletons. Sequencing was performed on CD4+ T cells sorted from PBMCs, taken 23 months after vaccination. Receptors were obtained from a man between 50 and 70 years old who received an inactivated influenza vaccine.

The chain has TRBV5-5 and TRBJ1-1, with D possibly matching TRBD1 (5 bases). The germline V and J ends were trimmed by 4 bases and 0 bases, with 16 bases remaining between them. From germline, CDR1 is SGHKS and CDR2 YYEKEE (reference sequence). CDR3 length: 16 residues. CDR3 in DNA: TGTGCCAGCAGCCCACTCCCGGGACGTATGAACACTGAAGCTTTCTTT. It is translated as CASSPLPGRMNTEAFF.

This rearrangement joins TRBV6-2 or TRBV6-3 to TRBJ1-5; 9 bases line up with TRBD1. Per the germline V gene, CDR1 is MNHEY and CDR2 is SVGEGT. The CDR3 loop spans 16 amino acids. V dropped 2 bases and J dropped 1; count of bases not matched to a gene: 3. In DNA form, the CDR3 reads TGTGCCAGCAGTTACCGGGACAGGGTCAGCAATCAGCCCCAGCATTTT. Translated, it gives CASSYRDRVSNQPQHF.

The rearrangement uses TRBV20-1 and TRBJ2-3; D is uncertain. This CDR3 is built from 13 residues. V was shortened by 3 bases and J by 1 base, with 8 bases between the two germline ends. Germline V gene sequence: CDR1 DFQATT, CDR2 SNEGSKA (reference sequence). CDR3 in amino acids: CSARATGTDTQYF. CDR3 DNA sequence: TGCAGTGCTAGGGCCACAGGCACAGATACGCAGTATTTT.

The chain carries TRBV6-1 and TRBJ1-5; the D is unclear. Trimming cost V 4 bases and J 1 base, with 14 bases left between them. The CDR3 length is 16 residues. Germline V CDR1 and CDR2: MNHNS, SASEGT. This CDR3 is CASSVERSHSNQPQHF. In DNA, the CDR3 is TGTGCCAGCAGTGTAGAGAGGTCGCACAGCAATCAGCCCCAGCATTTT.

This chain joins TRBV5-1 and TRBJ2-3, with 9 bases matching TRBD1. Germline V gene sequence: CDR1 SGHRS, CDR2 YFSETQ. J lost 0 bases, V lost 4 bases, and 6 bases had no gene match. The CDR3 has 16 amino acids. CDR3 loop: CASSPTTGGSTDTQYF. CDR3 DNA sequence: TGCGCCAGCAGCCCGACGACAGGGGGGAGCACAGATACGCAGTATTTT.

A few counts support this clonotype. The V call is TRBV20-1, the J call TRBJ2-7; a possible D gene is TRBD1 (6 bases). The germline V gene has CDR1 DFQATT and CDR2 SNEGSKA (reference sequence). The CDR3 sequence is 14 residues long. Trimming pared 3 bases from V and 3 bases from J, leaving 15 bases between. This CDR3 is CSASSWQGNYEQYF. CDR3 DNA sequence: TGCAGTGCTAGTAGCTGGCAGGGGAACTACGAGCAGTACTTC.

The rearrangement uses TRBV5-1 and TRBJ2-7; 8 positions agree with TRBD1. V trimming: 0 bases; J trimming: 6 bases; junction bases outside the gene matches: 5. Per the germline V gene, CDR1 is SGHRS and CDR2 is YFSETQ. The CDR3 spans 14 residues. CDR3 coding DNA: TGCGCCAGCAGCTTGGGTGGACAGGGAGGCGAGCAGTACTTC. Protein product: CASSLGGQGGEQYF. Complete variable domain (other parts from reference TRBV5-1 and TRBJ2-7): KAGVTQTPRYLIKTRGQQVTLSCSPISGHRSVSWYQQTPGQGLQFLFEYFSETQRNKGNFPGRFSGRQFSNSRSEMNVSTLELGDSALYLCASSLGGQGGEQYFGPGTRLTVT.

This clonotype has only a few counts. CDR3 sequence reads: CSARDHRLLETQYF. CDR3 nucleotides: TGCAGTGCTAGAGATCACAGGCTACTGGAGACCCAGTACTTC. The chain employs TRBV20-1 and TRBJ2-5; D perhaps matches TRBD1 (5 bases). With 0 bases removed from V and 5 bases from J, the gap between germline ends came to 13 bases. Germline V CDR1 and CDR2: DFQATT, SNEGSKA (reference sequence). The CDR3 loop spans 14 amino acids.

The CDR3 here is CASSPDGSSYEQYF. The CDR3 nucleotides are TGTGCCAGCAGCCCAGACGGAAGCTCCTACGAGCAGTACTTC. The J gene is TRBJ2-7, the V gene TRBV4-2; no firm D call. Trimming removed 4 bases at V and 0 bases at J, with 10 bases between. CDR1 and CDR2 from the germline V gene are LGHNA and YNFKEQ. The CDR3 extends over 14 amino acids.

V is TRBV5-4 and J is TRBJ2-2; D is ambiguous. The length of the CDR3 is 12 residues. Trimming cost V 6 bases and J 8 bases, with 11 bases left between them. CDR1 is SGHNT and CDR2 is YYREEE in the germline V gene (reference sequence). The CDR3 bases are TGTGCCAGCAACGACCGTGGAGGGGAGCTGTTTTTT. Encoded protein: CASNDRGGELFF.

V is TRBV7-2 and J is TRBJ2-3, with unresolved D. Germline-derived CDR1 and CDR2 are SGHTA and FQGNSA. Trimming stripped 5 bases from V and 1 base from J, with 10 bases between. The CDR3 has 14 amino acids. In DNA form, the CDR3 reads TGTGCCAGCAGCCTGGGGTTCCGCACAGATACGCAGTATTTT. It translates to CASSLGFRTDTQYF.

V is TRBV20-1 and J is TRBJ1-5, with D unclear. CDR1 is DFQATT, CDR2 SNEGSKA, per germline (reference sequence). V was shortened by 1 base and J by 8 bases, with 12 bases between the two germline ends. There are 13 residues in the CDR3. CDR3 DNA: TGCAGTGCTAGAGTTATGGGTGCGGAGCCCCAGCATTTT. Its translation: CSARVMGAEPQHF.

DNA of the CDR3: TGCAGTGCTAGATCGTCTAGCGGATACAATGAGCAGTTCTTC. Protein sequence: CSARSSSGYNEQFF. The chain couples TRBV20-1 to TRBJ2-1, with 7 bases lining up with TRBD2. V dropped 2 bases and J dropped 4; count of bases not matched to a gene: 5. The CDR3 loop spans 14 amino acids. Germline V CDR1 and CDR2: DFQATT, SNEGSKA (reference sequence).

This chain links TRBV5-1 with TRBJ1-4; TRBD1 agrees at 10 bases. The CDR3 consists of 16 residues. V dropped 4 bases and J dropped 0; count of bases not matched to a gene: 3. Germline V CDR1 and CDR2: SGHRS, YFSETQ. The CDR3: CASSRDRGSTNEKLFF. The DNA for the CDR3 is TGCGCCAGCAGCAGGGACAGGGGATCAACTAATGAAAAACTGTTTTTT.

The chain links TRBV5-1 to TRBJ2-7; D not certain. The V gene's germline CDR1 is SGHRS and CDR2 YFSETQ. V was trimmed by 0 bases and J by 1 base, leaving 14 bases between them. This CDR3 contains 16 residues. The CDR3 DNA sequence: TGCGCCAGCAGCTTGGGCGCCGGAGCAAAATCCTACGAGCAGTACTTC. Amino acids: CASSLGAGAKSYEQYF.

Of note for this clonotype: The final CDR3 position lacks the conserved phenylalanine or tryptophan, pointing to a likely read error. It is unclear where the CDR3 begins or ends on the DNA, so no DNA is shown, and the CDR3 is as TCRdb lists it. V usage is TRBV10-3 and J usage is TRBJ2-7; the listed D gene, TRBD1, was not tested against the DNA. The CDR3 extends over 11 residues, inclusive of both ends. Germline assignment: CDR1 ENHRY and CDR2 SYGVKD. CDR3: CAISPGTVIVL.

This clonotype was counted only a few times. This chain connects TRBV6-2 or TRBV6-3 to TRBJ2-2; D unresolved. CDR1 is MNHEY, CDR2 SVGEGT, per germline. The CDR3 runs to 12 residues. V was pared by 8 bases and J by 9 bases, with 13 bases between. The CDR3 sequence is CASLSHKWELFF. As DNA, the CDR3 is TGTGCCAGCCTTAGCCACAAATGGGAGCTGTTTTTT.

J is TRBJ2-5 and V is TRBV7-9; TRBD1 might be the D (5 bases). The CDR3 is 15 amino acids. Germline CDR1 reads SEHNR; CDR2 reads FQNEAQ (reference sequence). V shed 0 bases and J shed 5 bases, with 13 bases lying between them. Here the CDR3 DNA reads TGTGCCAGCAGCTTAGCGCTTAGGGGAACGGAGACCCAGTACTTC. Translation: CASSLALRGTETQYF.

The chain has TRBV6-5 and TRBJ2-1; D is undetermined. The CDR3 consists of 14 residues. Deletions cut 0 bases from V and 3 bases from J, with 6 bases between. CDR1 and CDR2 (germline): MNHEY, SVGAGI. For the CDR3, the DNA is TGTGCCAGCAGTTACTCTCGAAACTACAATGAGCAGTTCTTC. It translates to CASSYSRNYNEQFF.

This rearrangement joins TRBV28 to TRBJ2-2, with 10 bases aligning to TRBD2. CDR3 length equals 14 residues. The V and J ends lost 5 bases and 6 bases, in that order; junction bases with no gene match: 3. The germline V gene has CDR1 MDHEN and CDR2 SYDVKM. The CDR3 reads CASSSGRAAGELFF. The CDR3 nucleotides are TGTGCCAGCAGTAGCGGGAGGGCGGCCGGGGAGCTGTTTTTT.

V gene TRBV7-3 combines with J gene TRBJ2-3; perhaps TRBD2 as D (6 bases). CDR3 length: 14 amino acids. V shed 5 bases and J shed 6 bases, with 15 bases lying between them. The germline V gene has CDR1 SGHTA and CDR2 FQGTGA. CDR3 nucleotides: TGTGCCAGCAGCCAAGACTCGGGGGTGGATACGCAGTATTTT. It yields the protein CASSQDSGVDTQYF. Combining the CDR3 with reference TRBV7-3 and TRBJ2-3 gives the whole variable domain GAGVSQTPSNKVTEKGKYVELRCDPISGHTALYWYRQSLGQGPEFLIYFQGTGAADDSGLPNDRFFAVRPEGSVSTLKIQRTERGDSAVYLCASSQDSGVDTQYFGPGTRLTVL.